This TCR beta chain stems from a study of memory CD4+ T cells and cytomegalovirus serostatus. The study's findings and limits: The CMV-associated TCR signature appears largely within the CD4+ memory repertoire.

The CDR3 covers 16 residues. Trimming removed 1 base from V and 0 bases from J, with 10 bases in between. Looked up from germline, CDR1 is SGHDN and CDR2 is FVKESK. Authors' data handling: After removing out-of-frame reads, over 2 million distinct TCRbeta sequences remained. The table came from immunoSEQ multiplex PCR; TCRdb's copy has only in-frame clones and leaves some out. From that table come the V and J calls and clone size; the DNA was used to work out D and trimming. The sample contains about 82,000 clones, about 85% of which appear only once. Details on this clone: Its cognate antigen is unknown.

Single viable CD3+CD4+CD8-CD45RO+ cells were sorted as the memory CD4+ T cells. Donors' CMV status reflects serum IgG against pp150, pp28, p38, p52. The receptor was isolated from an adult in good health and CMV-seronegative. V is TRBV14 and J is TRBJ1-3; D uncertain. The sequenced material came from memory CD4+ T cells from blood. The CDR3 reads CASSQGKGISGNTIYF. As DNA, the CDR3 is TGTGCCAGCAGCCAAGGAAAGGGCATCTCTGGAAACACCATATATTTT. Full variable domain (outside the CDR3, taken from reference TRBV14 and TRBJ1-3): EAGVTQFPSHSVIEKGQTVTLRCDPISGHDNLYWYRRVMGKEIKFLLHFVKESKQDESGMPNNRFLAERTGGTYSTLKVQPAELEDSGVYFCASSQGKGISGNTIYFGEGSWLTVV.